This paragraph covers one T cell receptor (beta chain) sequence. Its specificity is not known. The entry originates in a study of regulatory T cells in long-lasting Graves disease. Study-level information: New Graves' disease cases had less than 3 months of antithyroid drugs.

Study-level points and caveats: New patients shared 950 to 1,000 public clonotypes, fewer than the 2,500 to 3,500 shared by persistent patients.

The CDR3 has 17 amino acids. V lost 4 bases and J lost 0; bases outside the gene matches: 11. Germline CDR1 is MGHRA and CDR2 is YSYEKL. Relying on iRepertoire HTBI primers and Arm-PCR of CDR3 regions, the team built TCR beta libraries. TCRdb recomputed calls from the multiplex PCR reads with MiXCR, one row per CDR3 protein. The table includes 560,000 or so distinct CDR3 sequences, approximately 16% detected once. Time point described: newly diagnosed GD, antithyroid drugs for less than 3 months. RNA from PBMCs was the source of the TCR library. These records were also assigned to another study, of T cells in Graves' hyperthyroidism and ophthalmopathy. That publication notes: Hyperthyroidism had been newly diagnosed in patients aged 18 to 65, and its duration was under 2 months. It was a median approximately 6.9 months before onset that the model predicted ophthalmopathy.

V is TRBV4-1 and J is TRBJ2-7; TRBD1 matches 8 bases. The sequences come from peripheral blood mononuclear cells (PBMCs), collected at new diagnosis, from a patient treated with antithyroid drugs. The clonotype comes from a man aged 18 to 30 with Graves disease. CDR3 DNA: TGCGCCAGCAGCCCGCGAGGACAGGGAACAAACTCCTACGAGCAGTACTTC. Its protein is CASSPRGQGTNSYEQYF.